The T cell receptor beta chain under discussion was sequenced for a study of CD8 T cells in ankylosing spondylitis. This clonotype came up many times. Its antigen remains unknown. With V trimmed by 1 base and J by 5 bases, 12 bases remained unmatched. Germline assignment: CDR1 SGHKS and CDR2 YYEKEE (reference sequence). CDR3 size: 17 residues. MiXCR was run by TCRdb on the 5' RACE reads, yielding one entry per CDR3 protein. This table holds hundreds of thousands of distinct CDR3 sequences, over 7% found once. Overall study results and limits: It was reported that disease-linked clones were significantly enriched in matched ankylosing spondylitis synovial fluid. There were earlier reports of some motif variants in reactive arthritis synovial fluid and blood. Clones that were linked to disease were CD8+ and were relatively rare in peripheral blood.

The chain employs TRBV5-5 and TRBJ2-5; 9 bases are a match to TRBD2. Sequenced input: blood, either unsorted or a sorted T cell fraction (not recorded which). This clonotype was obtained from a female donor with ankylosing spondylitis or in good health (not recorded which). CDR3 DNA sequence: TGTGCCAGCAGCTTGACGATAGCGGGAGCATCACGGGAGACCCAGTACTTC. It codes for CASSLTIAGASRETQYF. The whole variable domain, remainder taken from reference TRBV5-5 and TRBJ2-5, is DAGVTQSPTHLIKTRGQQVTLRCSPISGHKSVSWYQQVLGQGPQFIFQYYEKEERGRGNFPDRFSARQFPNYSSELNVNALLLGDSALYLCASSLTIAGASRETQYFGPGTRLLVL.